This T cell receptor (beta chain) originates from a study of identical twins. The CDR3 length is 14 residues. CDR1 is MRHNA and CDR2 is SNTAGT in the germline V gene. Trimming removed 6 bases at V and 10 bases at J, with 18 bases between. A single record per CDR3 protein comes from TCRdb applying MiXCR to the 5' RACE reads. The sample has fewer than 350,000 distinct CDR3 sequences, approximately 8% seen once; the top ten hold approximately 2%. This clonotype was detected only a few times. This same sample was also part of a study on yellow fever vaccine responses in identical twins.

The chain carries TRBV6-4 and TRBJ1-4; the D is unclear. The clonotype originates from a woman aged 18-30 years in good health. The sequencing sample was made of memory (CD45RO+) T cells sorted from blood. The CDR3 loop reads CASRGEHGSGKLFF. CDR3 sequence (DNA): TGTGCCAGCAGAGGAGAGCATGGTAGCGGAAAACTGTTTTTT.